This TCR beta chain comes out of a study of T cell repertoires in cytomegalovirus infection. About the research overall: Indications of both CMV infection and matching HLA type were provided by public TCR beta signatures.

This clonotype was found many times. MiXCR, run by TCRdb on the reads, gives a single entry per CDR3 protein. The table shows some 100,000 distinct CDR3 sequences, with roughly a quarter occurring only once. The CDR3 is 15 residues long. V lost 4 bases and J lost 1, with 11 bases in between. Germline values: CDR1 SGHTA, CDR2 FQGNSA. The clonotype was recovered from a human donor in good health (CMV status not recorded). Some clones in this sample may be carry-over from other donors' samples. The chain joins TRBV7-2 to TRBJ2-1; TRBD2 might be the D (6 bases). The sample consisted of CD8+ T cells from PBMCs. CDR3: CASSYAGSSYNEQFF. The CDR3 DNA is TGTGCCAGCAGCTATGCGGGGAGTTCCTACAATGAGCAGTTCTTC.